A selection of T cell receptor beta chains follows, all from one sample in a study of T cell responses to AZD1222 COVID-19 vaccine. Method: immunoSEQ multiplex PCR; TCRdb's copy keeps in-frame clones and lacks some. The sample carries about 160,000 clones, around 90% recorded once. The sample here was peripheral blood, taken 28 days after the second AZD1222 dose. The source of these receptors is an adult who received the AZD1222 COVID-19 vaccine. The CDR3 runs from the conserved cysteine through the conserved F or W. D genes are given only for firm matches. The size of a clone is reported for some rows only, either as once, few or many, or as a class for expanded clones.

j_gene	d_gene	v_gene	abundance	CDR3aa	CDR3nt
TRBJ1-2	TRBD1	TRBV6-5	NA	CASSYQTGGYGYTF	TGTGCCAGCAGTTACCAGACAGGGGGCTATGGCTACACCTTC
TRBJ2-3	NA	TRBV2	NA	CASKEQGTDTQYF	TGTGCCAGCAAAGAACAGGGTACAGATACGCAGTATTTT
TRBJ2-7	NA	TRBV6-2/TRBV6-3	NA	CASSRAGTNSPYEQYF	TGTGCCAGCAGTAGAGCCGGGACAAATTCCCCCTACGAGCAGTACTTC
TRBJ2-3	TRBD2	TRBV30	NA	CAWRVSGRSDTQYF	TGTGCCTGGAGGGTTAGCGGGAGAAGTGATACGCAGTATTTT
TRBJ1-3	NA	TRBV27	NA	CATWDNSGNTIYF	TGTGCCACCTGGGACAACTCTGGAAACACCATATATTTT
TRBJ1-5	NA	TRBV11-2	few	CASSFGAREPQHF	TGTGCCAGCAGCTTTGGAGCGCGGGAGCCCCAGCATTTT
TRBJ1-5	NA	TRBV30	NA	CAWGDSNQPQHF	TGTGCCTGGGGGGATAGCAATCAGCCCCAGCATTTT
TRBJ1-1	NA	TRBV7-3	NA	CASSLAGANTEAFF	TGTGCCAGCAGCTTAGCAGGAGCAAACACTGAAGCTTTCTTT
TRBJ2-1	TRBD2	TRBV10-3	once	CAISGTRTSGNEQFF	TGTGCCATCAGTGGAACAAGGACTAGCGGCAATGAGCAGTTCTTC
TRBJ2-3	NA	TRBV11-2	NA	CASSRAGTTDTQYF	TGTGCCAGCAGCCGGGCGGGCACCACAGATACGCAGTATTTT